A single sample is the source of the 29 T cell receptor beta chains below, sequenced in a study of blood T cell repertoires in COVID-19. The table came from immunoSEQ multiplex PCR; TCRdb's copy has only in-frame clones and leaves some out. The top ten clones hold 4.5% to 5.5% of a sample with 200,000 to 250,000 clones, 80% to 85% of them seen once. Sequencing was carried out using peripheral blood. The receptors originated from a human donor in a cohort sampled during active COVID-19.

This clone was seen a few times. This sequence joins TRBV2 and TRBJ2-7, with no clear D. The CDR3 loop spans 13 amino acids. Germline V gene data show CDR1 as SNHLY and CDR2 as FYNNEI. V shed 3 bases and J shed 3 bases, with 9 bases lying between them. CDR3 coding DNA: TGTGCCAGCAGTGATCGGCGGTTCTACGAGCAGTACTTC. Protein product: CASSDRRFYEQYF.

V usage is TRBV3-1 (or the pseudogene TRBV3-2) and J usage is TRBJ2-7; 7 bases are shared with TRBD1. V trimming: 4 bases; J trimming: 1 base; junction bases outside the gene matches: 7. The germline gives CDR1 LGHDT, CDR2 YNNKEL (reference sequence). This CDR3 has 15 amino acids. As DNA, the CDR3 is TGTGCCAGCAGCCGCGACGGGACAGCTTCCTACGAGCAGTACTTC. This translates into CASSRDGTASYEQYF.

The gene calls are TRBV25-1 and TRBJ1-1; the D gene is possibly TRBD1 (6 bases). Trimming cost V 4 bases and J 3 bases, with 15 bases left between them. Germline CDR1 is MGHDK and CDR2 is SYGVNS. The CDR3 sequence is 15 residues long. CDR3 bases: TGTGCCAGCAGTGGGCTTGGGGGCGCGGACACTGAAGCTTTCTTT. Its protein is CASSGLGGADTEAFF.

The CDR3 loop reads CASSLQVSGNTIYF. For the CDR3, the DNA is TGTGCCAGCAGCCTACAGGTCTCTGGAAACACCATATATTTT. The V call is TRBV7-8, the J call TRBJ1-3, with D perhaps matching TRBD1 (5 bases). V lost 5 bases, J lost 0 bases, and 8 bases lay in between. CDR3 length: 14 amino acids. Germline CDR1 and CDR2: SGHVS and FQNEAQ.

This rearrangement joins TRBV4-3 to TRBJ2-1; 8 nucleotides match TRBD2. Germline values: CDR1 LGHNA, CDR2 YSLEER. This CDR3 spans 17 amino acids. V gave up 1 base and J gave up 0 bases; unmatched junction bases: 5. This chain's CDR3 is CASSQGRGLASYNEQFF. CDR3 sequence (DNA): TGCGCCAGCAGCCAAGGAAGAGGACTAGCCTCCTACAATGAGCAGTTCTTC.

The chain is built from TRBV12-3 or TRBV12-4 and TRBJ1-1; D gene unclear. The CDR3 has 11 amino acids. V was clipped by 4 bases and J by 7 bases, with 7 bases between them. This chain's CDR3 is CASSYSIEAFF. The CDR3 DNA sequence: TGTGCCAGCAGTTACTCGATTGAAGCTTTCTTT.

The V call is TRBV27, the J call TRBJ2-7; 9 bases line up with TRBD1. Germline V gene data show CDR1 as MNHEY and CDR2 as SMNVEV (reference sequence). V was pared by 3 bases and J by 6 bases, with 6 bases of the junction left unmatched. This CDR3 region has 14 residues. The CDR3 reads CASSFGQGMAEQYF. CDR3 nucleotides: TGTGCCAGCAGTTTCGGACAGGGGATGGCCGAGCAGTACTTC.

This chain joins TRBV6-6 and TRBJ2-3, with D maybe TRBD1 (5 bases). The CDR3 runs to 12 residues. CDR1 and CDR2 (germline): MNHNY, SVGAGI (reference sequence). Trimming removed 7 bases at V and 6 bases at J, with 11 bases between. The CDR3 spells CASTLGLDTQYF. DNA for the CDR3: TGTGCCAGCACCCTGGGGCTGGATACGCAGTATTTT.

The chain has TRBV5-1 and TRBJ2-3; 9 bases line up with TRBD1. The J segment lost 2 bases and the V segment lost 4 bases, leaving 5 bases of the junction unmatched. Germline CDR1 SGHRS, CDR2 YFSETQ. The CDR3 totals 15 residues. DNA for the CDR3: TGCGCCAGCAGCCCGGGACAGGGTTTCACAGATACGCAGTATTTT. Amino acids: CASSPGQGFTDTQYF.

The chain recombines TRBV18 with TRBJ2-7, with TRBD1 matching over 10 bases. Germline V gene lookup returns CDR1 KGHSH and CDR2 LQKENI. The CDR3 runs to 14 residues. The V segment lost 3 bases and the J segment 3 bases; nucleotides outside the gene matches: 2. CDR3 sequence reads: CASSPGQGHYEQYF. In nucleotides, the CDR3 is TGTGCCAGCTCACCGGGACAGGGGCACTACGAGCAGTACTTC.

The chain links TRBV11-3 to TRBJ2-1; D possibly corresponds to TRBD1 (5 bases). The CDR3 is 14 amino acids. Germline V gene sequence: CDR1 SGHNT, CDR2 YENEEA. Trimming removed 5 bases from V and 10 bases from J, with 18 bases in between. The DNA for the CDR3 is TGTGCCAGCAGCGTTGGGGCCCACAGTCGGGAGCAGTTCTTC. It specifies CASSVGAHSREQFF.

The genes are TRBV2 and TRBJ2-7, with D maybe TRBD1 (6 bases). V dropped 7 bases and J dropped 0 bases, with 19 bases sitting between them. The germline V gene encodes CDR1 SNHLY and CDR2 FYNNEI. This CDR3 has 16 residues. The CDR3 protein is CASTKDRTLTSYEQYF. In nucleotides, the CDR3 is TGTGCCAGCACCAAAGACAGGACTTTGACCTCCTACGAGCAGTACTTC.

V gene TRBV28 combines with J gene TRBJ2-7; TRBD1 aligns across 11 bases. Germline-derived CDR1 and CDR2 are MDHEN and SYDVKM. J lost 3 bases, V lost 5 bases, and 6 bases had no gene match. The CDR3 is 15 amino acids. The CDR3 DNA reads as TGTGCCAGCAGTACCGGGACAGGGGGGGTCTACGAGCAGTACTTC. The encoded protein is CASSTGTGGVYEQYF.

V is TRBV18 and J is TRBJ2-7; tentatively, D is TRBD2 (5 bases). The CDR3 is made up of 14 amino acids. Trimming removed 2 bases from V and 4 bases from J, with 12 bases in between. CDR1 KGHSH and CDR2 LQKENI come from the germline V gene. CDR3 residues: CASSPSGWGYEQYF. The CDR3 nucleotides read TGTGCCAGCTCACCAAGCGGTTGGGGATACGAGCAGTACTTC.

This chain connects TRBV9 to TRBJ2-2; 12 bases are shared with TRBD2. The germline V gene has CDR1 SGDLS and CDR2 YYNGEE. Losses at the gene ends were 4 bases for V and 7 bases for J; bases not matched to a gene: 5. CDR3 size: 15 residues. The CDR3 protein is CASSKGGLAGGELFF. The DNA of the CDR3 is TGTGCCAGCAGCAAAGGGGGACTAGCGGGCGGGGAGCTGTTTTTT. The full variable domain, in which reference TRBV9 and TRBJ2-2 provide the parts outside the CDR3, is DSGVTQTPKHLITATGQRVTLRCSPRSGDLSVYWYQQSLDQGLQFLIQYYNGEERAKGNILERFSAQQFPDLHSELNLSSLELGDSALYFCASSKGGLAGGELFFGEGSRLTVL.

V usage is TRBV12-5 and J usage is TRBJ2-1; no clear D. Trimming stripped 2 bases from V and 10 bases from J, with 18 bases between. The CDR3 sequence is 15 residues long. Germline V gene lookup returns CDR1 LGHNT and CDR2 FRNRAP. CDR3 protein: CASGLTPNLRLEQFF. CDR3 DNA: TGTGCTAGTGGTTTGACGCCCAATCTTAGACTGGAGCAGTTCTTC.

J is TRBJ2-7 and V is TRBV7-2, with TRBD1 matching 9 bases. V was clipped by 5 bases and J by 6 bases; unmatched bases: 14. CDR1 and CDR2 from the germline V gene are SGHTA and FQGNSA. The CDR3 length is 16 residues. The CDR3 nucleotides are TGTGCCAGCAGCCCGGGTCTGGGACAGGGAGGTTTCGAGCAGTACTTC. It codes for CASSPGLGQGGFEQYF.

This sequence joins TRBV30 and TRBJ1-5, with D unresolved. Deletions cut 2 bases from V and 3 bases from J, with 8 bases between. Germline V gene data show CDR1 as GTSNPN and CDR2 as SVGIG (reference sequence). The CDR3 length is 13 residues. CDR3 DNA: TGTGCCTGGAGTCGGCGGTTCAATCAGCCCCAGCATTTT. Translated, it gives CAWSRRFNQPQHF.

The rearrangement uses TRBV7-6 and TRBJ2-5, with 15 bases aligning to TRBD2. Germline V gene data show CDR1 as SGHVS and CDR2 as FNYEAQ. The V and J ends lost 4 bases and 5 bases, in that order; junction bases with no gene match: 8. The length of the CDR3 is 17 residues. CDR3 bases: TGTGCCAGCAGCTCTAGGACTAGCGGGAGGGCCCGGGAGACCCAGTACTTC. The encoded protein is CASSSRTSGRARETQYF.

The sample holds many counts of this clone. The V and J genes are TRBV27 and TRBJ2-3; D gene ambiguous. Trimming took 8 bases from V and 8 from J, leaving 11 bases between them. Germline values: CDR1 MNHEY, CDR2 SMNVEV (reference sequence). CDR3 length: 11 amino acids. The CDR3 is CASSKFFTQYF. The CDR3 DNA sequence: TGTGCCAGCTCTAAATTTTTTACGCAGTATTTT.

The CDR3 protein is CASYPTGGGQPQHF. CDR3 DNA sequence: TGTGCCAGTTATCCGACAGGGGGCGGGCAGCCCCAGCATTTT. The V and J genes are TRBV2 and TRBJ1-5; 10 bases are shared with TRBD1. V gave up 9 bases and J gave up 7 bases; unmatched junction bases: 9. Germline V CDR1 and CDR2: SNHLY, FYNNEI. The CDR3 runs to 14 residues.

The genes are TRBV7-2 and TRBJ1-2, with a tentative D call TRBD1 (5 bases). V gave up 1 base and J gave up 2 bases, with 8 bases separating them. Germline CDR1 reads SGHTA; CDR2 reads FQGNSA. This CDR3 has 14 amino acids. For the CDR3, the DNA is TGTGCCAGCAGCTTAGACAGGAACAACTATGGCTACACCTTC. This codes for CASSLDRNNYGYTF.

This rearrangement joins TRBV6-5 to TRBJ1-3; D call uncertain. V lost 6 bases and J 5 bases, leaving 17 bases between the germline ends. The germline V gene encodes CDR1 MNHEY and CDR2 SVGAGI. The CDR3 length is 15 residues. The DNA for the CDR3 is TGTGCCAGCAGCTCACGGGAGGGTTTACGAAACACCATATATTTT. Amino acids: CASSSREGLRNTIYF.

The chain is built from TRBV5-4 and TRBJ2-5, with 12 bases fitting TRBD1. The CDR3 loop spans 14 amino acids. Germline CDR1 reads SGHNT; CDR2 reads YYREEE (reference sequence). The ends lost 4 bases at V and 5 bases at J; junction bases unmatched: 3. CDR3: CASSGTGGDETQYF. CDR3 DNA sequence: TGTGCCAGCAGCGGGACAGGGGGCGACGAGACCCAGTACTTC.

This clone has only a few counts. The chain is built from TRBV7-9 and TRBJ1-1; 11 nucleotides agree with TRBD1. V was pared by 1 base and J by 4 bases, with 2 bases of the junction left unmatched. CDR3 length: 15 amino acids. Germline V gene data show CDR1 as SEHNR and CDR2 as FQNEAQ (reference sequence). The CDR3 DNA sequence: TGTGCCAGCAGCTTAGGCGGGACAGGGGGCACTGAAGCTTTCTTT. As protein: CASSLGGTGGTEAFF. Combining the CDR3 with reference TRBV7-9 and TRBJ1-1 gives the whole variable domain DTGVSQNPRHKITKRGQNVTFRCDPISEHNRLYWYRQTLGQGPEFLTYFQNEAQLEKSRLLSDRFSAERPKGSFSTLEIQRTEQGDSAMYLCASSLGGTGGTEAFFGQGTRLTVV.

This chain links TRBV12-3 or TRBV12-4 with TRBJ2-7; no clear D gene. Deletions cut 1 base from V and 3 bases from J, with 4 bases between. The CDR3 is made up of 12 amino acids. The CDR3 reads CASSLVVYEQYF. DNA for the CDR3: TGTGCCAGCAGTTTAGTCGTCTACGAGCAGTACTTC.

The V call is TRBV30, the J call TRBJ1-5; possibly TRBD1 for D (6 bases). This CDR3 spans 15 amino acids. Trimming pared 3 bases from V and 5 bases from J, leaving 17 bases between. Germline CDR1 and CDR2: GTSNPN and SVGIG (reference sequence). DNA of the CDR3: TGTGCCTGGAGGGCAATTACACAGGGAGATCAGCCCCAGCATTTT. Encoded protein: CAWRAITQGDQPQHF.

The chain recombines TRBV14 with TRBJ2-7; D is unresolved. V lost 2 bases and J 3 bases, leaving 5 bases between the germline ends. Germline V gene sequence: CDR1 SGHDN, CDR2 FVKESK. This CDR3 comprises 12 residues. CDR3 region: CASSQSRYEQYF. DNA of the CDR3: TGTGCCAGCAGCCAAAGCCGCTACGAGCAGTACTTC. Full variable domain (outside the CDR3, taken from reference TRBV14 and TRBJ2-7): EAGVTQFPSHSVIEKGQTVTLRCDPISGHDNLYWYRRVMGKEIKFLLHFVKESKQDESGMPNNRFLAERTGGTYSTLKVQPAELEDSGVYFCASSQSRYEQYFGPGTRLTVT.

J is TRBJ1-6 and V is TRBV28, with 9 bases fitting TRBD1. This CDR3 has 14 residues. The junction had 7 bases not matched to a gene; V was cut back by 7 bases and J by 9 bases. Germline CDR1 MDHEN, CDR2 SYDVKM. Here the CDR3 reads CASKPQGATSPLHF. The DNA of the CDR3 is TGTGCCAGCAAACCACAGGGGGCCACTTCACCCCTCCACTTT. Full variable domain (outside the CDR3, taken from reference TRBV28 and TRBJ1-6): DVKVTQSSRYLVKRTGEKVFLECVQDMDHENMFWYRQDPGLGLRLIYFSYDVKMKEKGDIPEGYSVSREKKERFSLILESASTNQTSMYLCASKPQGATSPLHFGNGTRLTVT.